This TCR beta chain appears in the sequencing data of a study of blood T cell repertoires in COVID-19. Study-wide context: From the United States, Italy and Spain came samples of acute and convalescent COVID-19. Sample material is recorded as cDNA or gDNA derived from T cells, B-cell-depleted T cells, or PBMCs.

The ends were cut back, 2 bases at V and 2 bases at J, with 18 bases in the middle. Germline CDR1 reads LGHNT; CDR2 reads FRNRAP. This CDR3 comprises 17 residues. Some clones are missing from TCRdb's copy, which holds only in-frame ones; the method was immunoSEQ multiplex PCR. This sample has about 160,000 clones, with roughly 90% found just once. The chain links TRBV12-5 to TRBJ2-5, with D possibly TRBD2 on 6 matching bases. The sample consisted of peripheral blood. The origin of this receptor is a young man with acute or convalescent COVID-19. The CDR3 loop reads CASGLRLAGLGQETQYF. The CDR3 DNA reads TGTGCTAGTGGTTTGCGGCTTGCGGGATTGGGACAAGAGACCCAGTACTTC.